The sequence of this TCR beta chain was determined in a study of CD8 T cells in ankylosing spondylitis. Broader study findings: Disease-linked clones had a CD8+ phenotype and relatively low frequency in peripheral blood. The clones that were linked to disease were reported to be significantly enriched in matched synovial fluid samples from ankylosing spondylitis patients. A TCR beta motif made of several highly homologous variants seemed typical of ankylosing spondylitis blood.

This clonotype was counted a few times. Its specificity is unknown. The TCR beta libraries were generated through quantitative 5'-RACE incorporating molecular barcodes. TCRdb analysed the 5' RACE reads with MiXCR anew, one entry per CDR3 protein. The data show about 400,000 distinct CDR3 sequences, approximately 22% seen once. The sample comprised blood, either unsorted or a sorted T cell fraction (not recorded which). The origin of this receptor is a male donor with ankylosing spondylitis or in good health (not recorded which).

The CDR3 DNA sequence: TGCAGTGCTCAACCGGACAGGCTCTATAGGGAGCTGTTTTTT. It translates to CSAQPDRLYRELFF. The chain links TRBV20-1 to TRBJ2-2, with 7 bases that match TRBD1. The germline gives CDR1 DFQATT, CDR2 SNEGSKA (reference sequence). V shed 5 bases, J shed 9 bases, and the junction held 12 bases outside the gene matches. This CDR3 is 14 amino acids long.